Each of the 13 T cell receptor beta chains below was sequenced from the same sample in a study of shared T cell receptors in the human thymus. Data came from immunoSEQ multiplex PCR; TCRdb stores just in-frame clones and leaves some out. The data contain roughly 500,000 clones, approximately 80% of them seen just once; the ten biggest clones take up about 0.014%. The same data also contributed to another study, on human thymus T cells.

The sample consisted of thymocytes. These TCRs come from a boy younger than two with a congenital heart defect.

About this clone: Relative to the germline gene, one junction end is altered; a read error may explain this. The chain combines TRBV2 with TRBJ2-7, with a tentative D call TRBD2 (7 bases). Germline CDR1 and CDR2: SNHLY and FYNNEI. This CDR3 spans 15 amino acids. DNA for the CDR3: TGTGCCAGCAATGAAGGGGGGGGGAGAGCCTACGAGCAGTACTTC. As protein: CASNEGGGRAYEQYF.

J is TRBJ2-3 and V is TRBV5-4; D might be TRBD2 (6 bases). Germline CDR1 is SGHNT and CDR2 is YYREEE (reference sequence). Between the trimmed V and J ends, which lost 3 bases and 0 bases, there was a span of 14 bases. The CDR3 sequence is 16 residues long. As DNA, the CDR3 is TGTGCCAGCAGCTGCCTGGGGGGTACTAGCACAGATACGCAGTATTTT. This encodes CASSCLGGTSTDTQYF.

CDR3 in DNA: TGTGCCAGCAGCTTAGAACTAGCTAGCGGGAGGGCCGCGGAAAATGAGCAGTTCTTC. It yields the protein CASSLELASGRAAENEQFF. The chain is built from TRBV11-2 and TRBJ2-1; the match to TRBD2 covers 12 bases. The CDR3 has 19 residues. Germline loops: CDR1 SGHAT, CDR2 FQNNGV. J lost 7 bases, V lost 0 bases, and 13 bases had no gene match.

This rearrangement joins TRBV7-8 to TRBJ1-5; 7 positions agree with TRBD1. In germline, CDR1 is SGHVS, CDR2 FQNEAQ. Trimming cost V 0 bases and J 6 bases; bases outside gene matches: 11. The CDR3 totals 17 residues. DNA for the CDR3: TGTGCCAGCAGCTTAGCGCGGCGACAGGGATTGAGTCAGCCCCAGCATTTT. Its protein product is CASSLARRQGLSQPQHF.

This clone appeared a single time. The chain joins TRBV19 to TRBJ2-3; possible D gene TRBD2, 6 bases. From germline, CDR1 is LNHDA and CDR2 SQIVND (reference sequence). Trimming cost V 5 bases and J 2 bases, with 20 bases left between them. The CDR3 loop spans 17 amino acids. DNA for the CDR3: TGTGCCAGTAGTCCTCACCTGACCAGGGAGGACACAGATACGCAGTATTTT. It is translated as CASSPHLTREDTDTQYF. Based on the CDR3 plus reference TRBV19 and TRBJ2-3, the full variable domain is DGGITQSPKYLFRKEGQNVTLSCEQNLNHDAMYWYRQDPGQGLRLIYYSQIVNDFQKGDIAEGYSVSREKKESFPLTVTSAQKNPTAFYLCASSPHLTREDTDTQYFGPGTRLTVL.

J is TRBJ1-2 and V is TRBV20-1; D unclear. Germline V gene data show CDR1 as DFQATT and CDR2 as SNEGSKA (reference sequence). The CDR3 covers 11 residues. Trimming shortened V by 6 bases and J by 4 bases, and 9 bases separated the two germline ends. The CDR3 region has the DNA TGCAGTGCCGGTGTCCTCTATGGCTACACCTTC. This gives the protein CSAGVLYGYTF.

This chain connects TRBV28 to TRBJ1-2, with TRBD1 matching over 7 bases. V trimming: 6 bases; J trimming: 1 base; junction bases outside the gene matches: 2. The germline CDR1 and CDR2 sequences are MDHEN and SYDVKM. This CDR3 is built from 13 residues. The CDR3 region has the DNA TGTGCCAGCAGCCAGGGGGTTAACTATGGCTACACCTTC. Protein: CASSQGVNYGYTF.

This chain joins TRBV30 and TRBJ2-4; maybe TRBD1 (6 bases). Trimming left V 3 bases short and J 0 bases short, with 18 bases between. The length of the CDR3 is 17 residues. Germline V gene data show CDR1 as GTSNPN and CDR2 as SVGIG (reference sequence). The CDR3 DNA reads TGTGCCTGGAGCGAGGGACACTACGTCCTAGCCAAAAACATTCAGTACTTC. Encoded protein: CAWSEGHYVLAKNIQYF.

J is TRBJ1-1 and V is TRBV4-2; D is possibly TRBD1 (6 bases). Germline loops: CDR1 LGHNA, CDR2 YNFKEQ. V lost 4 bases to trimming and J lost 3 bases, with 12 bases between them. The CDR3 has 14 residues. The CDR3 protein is CASSRYPGDTEAFF. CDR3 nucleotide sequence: TGTGCCAGCAGCCGCTATCCAGGGGACACTGAAGCTTTCTTT.

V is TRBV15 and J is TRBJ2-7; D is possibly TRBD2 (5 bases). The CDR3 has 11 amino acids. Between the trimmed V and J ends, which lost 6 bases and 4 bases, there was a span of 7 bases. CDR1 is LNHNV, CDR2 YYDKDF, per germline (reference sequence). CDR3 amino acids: CATSGSYEQYF. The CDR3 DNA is TGTGCCACCAGTGGGAGTTACGAGCAGTACTTC.

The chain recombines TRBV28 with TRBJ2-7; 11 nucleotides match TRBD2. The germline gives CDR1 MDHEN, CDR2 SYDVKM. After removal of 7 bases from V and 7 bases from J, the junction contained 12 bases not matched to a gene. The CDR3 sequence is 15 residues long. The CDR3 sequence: CASTRLAGGLWEQYF. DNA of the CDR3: TGTGCCAGCACCCGCCTAGCGGGAGGTCTATGGGAGCAGTACTTC.

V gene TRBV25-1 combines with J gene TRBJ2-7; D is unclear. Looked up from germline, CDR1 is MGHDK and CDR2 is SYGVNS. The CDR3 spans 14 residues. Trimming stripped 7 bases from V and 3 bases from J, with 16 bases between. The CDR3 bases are TGTGCCAGCACGGAAGCGAAGGTTCTCTACGAGCAGTACTTC. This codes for CASTEAKVLYEQYF.

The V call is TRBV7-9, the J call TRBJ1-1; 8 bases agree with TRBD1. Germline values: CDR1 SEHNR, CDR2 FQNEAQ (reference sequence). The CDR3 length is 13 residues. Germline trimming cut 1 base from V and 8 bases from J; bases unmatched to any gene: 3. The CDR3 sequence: CASSLGYRGEAFF. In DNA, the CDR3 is TGTGCCAGCAGCTTAGGTTACAGGGGGGAAGCTTTCTTT.